The 20 T cell receptor beta chains below all came from one sample that was sequenced in a study of shared clonotypes between healthy human individuals. Sequencing used immunoSEQ multiplex PCR; TCRdb keeps in-frame clones, though not all of them. This sample has about 2.4 million clones, with roughly 93% found just once. Sequenced sample: naive CD4+ T cells from PBMCs. Subset of the sample: CD45RA+ positively selected. These receptors originate from a man aged 18-30 years in good health. Some clones in this sample may be carry-over from other donors' samples.

CDR3 amino acids: CASSPSGFGVNTEAFF. The CDR3 nucleotides are TGTGCCAGCAGCCCGTCGGGATTTGGGGTGAACACTGAAGCTTTCTTT. The J gene is TRBJ1-1, the V gene TRBV4-2; D is uncertain. V was shortened by 4 bases and J by 0 bases, with 15 bases between the two germline ends. This CDR3 has 16 residues. CDR1 is LGHNA, CDR2 YNFKEQ, per germline.

As concerns this clone: The sample holds other DNA sequences that translate to the same CDR3. The chain recombines TRBV6-4 with TRBJ2-1; D unclear. Germline V gene sequence: CDR1 MRHNA, CDR2 SNTAGT. This CDR3 has 12 residues. Trimming removed 2 bases from V and 4 bases from J, with 3 bases in between. The CDR3 DNA is TGTGCCAGCAGTGACCTATACAATGAGCAGTTCTTC. It translates to CASSDLYNEQFF.

Concerning this clone itself: The same CDR3 arises from other DNA sequences in this sample as well. The V gene is TRBV5-1, the J gene TRBJ2-1; either TRBD1 or TRBD2 may fit D (5 bases each). CDR1 and CDR2 (germline): SGHRS, YFSETQ. This CDR3 spans 15 amino acids. The ends were cut back, 0 bases at V and 0 bases at J, with 7 bases in the middle. CDR3 DNA sequence: TGCGCCAGCAGCTTGGCGGGGCTCTCCTACAATGAGCAGTTCTTC. Translated, it gives CASSLAGLSYNEQFF.

The chain carries TRBV11-2 and TRBJ1-2; D perhaps matches TRBD1 (6 bases). The CDR3 consists of 15 residues. The V and J ends lost 4 bases and 2 bases respectively, with 14 bases between them. The germline V gene has CDR1 SGHAT and CDR2 FQNNGV. CDR3 sequence (DNA): TGTGCCAGCAGCTCAATCAACAGGGTGAACTATGGCTACACCTTC. This encodes CASSSINRVNYGYTF.

This chain connects TRBV6-6 to TRBJ1-4; D unresolved. The CDR3 is 15 residues long. Trimming cost V 0 bases and J 3 bases, with 8 bases left between them. Looked up from germline, CDR1 is MNHNY and CDR2 is SVGAGI (reference sequence). CDR3 nucleotide sequence: TGTGCCAGCAGTTACTCGTCGCGGTCTAATGAAAAACTGTTTTTT. This codes for CASSYSSRSNEKLFF.

The chain is built from TRBV6-5 and TRBJ2-1, with TRBD2 matching over 11 bases. From germline, CDR1 is MNHEY and CDR2 SVGAGI. The CDR3 covers 15 residues. J gave up 6 bases and V 2 bases, and 3 bases lay outside the gene matches. The CDR3 sequence: CASSYMGLAVNEQFF. CDR3 bases: TGTGCCAGCAGTTACATGGGACTAGCGGTCAATGAGCAGTTCTTC.

The rearrangement uses TRBV30 and TRBJ2-7; D remains ambiguous. The germline gives CDR1 GTSNPN, CDR2 SVGIG (reference sequence). The CDR3 has 13 residues. Trimming removed 0 bases from V and 4 bases from J, with 10 bases in between. This chain's CDR3 is CAWSVLVSYEQYF. The CDR3, as DNA: TGTGCCTGGAGTGTACTGGTCTCGTACGAGCAGTACTTC.

The sample holds one count of this clone. The sample has other DNA sequences that encode this CDR3 too. This chain uses TRBV28 with TRBJ2-7, with a weak D call TRBD2 (5 bases). The CDR3 runs to 12 residues. Trimming took 5 bases from V and 7 from J, leaving 12 bases between them. The V gene's germline CDR1 is MDHEN and CDR2 SYDVKM. CDR3 amino acids: CASSLGLGEQYF. The CDR3, as DNA: TGTGCCAGCAGTCTAGGACTGGGAGAGCAGTACTTC.

This chain connects TRBV18 to TRBJ2-7; D gene ambiguous. Looked up from germline, CDR1 is KGHSH and CDR2 is LQKENI. This CDR3 is 16 amino acids long. Trimming cost V 3 bases and J 2 bases, with 17 bases left between them. CDR3 nucleotide sequence: TGTGCCAGCTCACCGAGCCCCGAGGCGCCGGCCTACGAGCAGTACTTC. It specifies CASSPSPEAPAYEQYF.

The table lists this clone with a count of one. The identical CDR3 is also encoded by other nucleotide sequences in the sample. As DNA, the CDR3 is TGTGCCAGCAGCGTGCAGGGTAACACCGGGGAGCTGTTTTTT. Its protein product is CASSVQGNTGELFF. The V gene is TRBV9, the J gene TRBJ2-2; D might be TRBD1 (5 bases). Germline CDR1 and CDR2: SGDLS and YYNGEE. CDR3 length: 14 residues. V was clipped by 2 bases and J by 2 bases, with 7 bases between them.

The V call is TRBV19, the J call TRBJ2-7; tentative D call: TRBD1 (5 bases). Per germline, CDR1 LNHDA and CDR2 SQIVND (reference sequence). V was clipped by 4 bases and J by 7 bases, with 20 bases between them. The CDR3 consists of 15 residues. The CDR3 spells CASSRSAELKGEQYF. The CDR3 region has the DNA TGTGCCAGTAGTAGATCGGCGGAATTGAAGGGGGAGCAGTACTTC.

V gene TRBV15 combines with J gene TRBJ2-7, with 10 bases identical to TRBD2. The germline CDR1 and CDR2 sequences are LNHNV and YYDKDF (reference sequence). CDR3 length equals 15 residues. J gave up 3 bases and V 5 bases, and 7 bases lay outside the gene matches. The CDR3 bases are TGTGCCACCAGCCCCGGGACTAGCGTACACTACGAGCAGTACTTC. It yields the protein CATSPGTSVHYEQYF.

A word on this clone: The sample contains more than one DNA sequence encoding this CDR3. The chain couples TRBV28 to TRBJ2-7, with TRBD1 matching over 9 bases. From germline, CDR1 is MDHEN and CDR2 SYDVKM. This CDR3 region has 15 residues. Trimming at V came to 6 bases and at J to 2 bases, leaving 8 bases not matched to a gene. The CDR3 DNA is TGTGCCAGCAGAACCGGACAGGGGCTTACCTACGAGCAGTACTTC. Translated, it gives CASRTGQGLTYEQYF.

This clone showed up just once. The chain uses TRBV27 and TRBJ2-7; the match to TRBD1 covers 9 bases. There are 14 residues in the CDR3. Germline V gene sequence: CDR1 MNHEY, CDR2 SMNVEV (reference sequence). Trimming cost V 2 bases and J 3 bases; bases outside gene matches: 2. Here the CDR3 DNA reads TGTGCCAGCAGTTTAAGACAGGGGGTCTACGAGCAGTACTTC. This translates into CASSLRQGVYEQYF.

The CDR3 DNA is TGTGCCAGCAGTGAACGCGGCAGTGAAGAGACCCAGTACTTC. This translates into CASSERGSEETQYF. The V gene is TRBV2, the J gene TRBJ2-5; D is ambiguous. CDR3 size: 14 residues. CDR1 and CDR2 from the germline V gene are SNHLY and FYNNEI. Trimming stripped 2 bases from V and 3 bases from J, with 10 bases between.

There are a few counts of this clone. The CDR3 region has the DNA TGTGCCAGCAGTGAGGGACAGAGGTTGACCCAGTACTTC. As protein: CASSEGQRLTQYF. The chain has TRBV2 and TRBJ2-5; 7 bases agree with TRBD1. This CDR3 contains 13 residues. Germline V gene data show CDR1 as SNHLY and CDR2 as FYNNEI. The trim removed 3 bases at V and 7 bases at J, leaving 5 bases unmatched.

The chain has TRBV28 and TRBJ1-5; the D gene is possibly TRBD1 (5 bases). This CDR3 contains 22 residues. Trimming left V 8 bases short and J 2 bases short, with 37 bases between. CDR1 and CDR2 (germline): MDHEN, SYDVKM. CDR3 protein: CASQNPGISPPRQWGGNQPQHF. As DNA, the CDR3 is TGTGCCAGCCAGAATCCGGGAATTTCCCCGCCGCGACAGTGGGGAGGCAATCAGCCCCAGCATTTT.

V usage is TRBV15 and J usage is TRBJ1-1; D is ambiguous. The CDR3 sequence is 14 residues long. Germline V gene sequence: CDR1 LNHNV, CDR2 YYDKDF (reference sequence). V lost 0 bases, J lost 3 bases, and 8 bases lay in between. In DNA, the CDR3 is TGTGCCACCAGCAGAGATAACAGAGACACTGAAGCTTTCTTT. This translates into CATSRDNRDTEAFF.

This clone was observed a handful of times. J is TRBJ1-2 and V is TRBV5-4; no clear D. V lost 0 bases and J lost 13, with 13 bases in between. This CDR3 region has 12 residues. CDR1 is SGHNT, CDR2 YYREEE, per germline (reference sequence). CDR3: CASSLEAGRPTF. CDR3 sequence (DNA): TGTGCCAGCAGCTTGGAGGCGGGGAGGCCCACCTTC.

The rearrangement uses TRBV11-3 and TRBJ2-3, with D perhaps TRBD2 (6 bases). Per germline, CDR1 SGHNT and CDR2 YENEEA. Trimming took off 3 bases at V and 0 bases at J, with 16 bases between the two ends. This CDR3 has 17 residues. The CDR3 loop is CASSLGTAGLSTDTQYF. The CDR3 DNA reads as TGTGCCAGCAGCTTGGGGACTGCGGGGCTTAGCACAGATACGCAGTATTTT.